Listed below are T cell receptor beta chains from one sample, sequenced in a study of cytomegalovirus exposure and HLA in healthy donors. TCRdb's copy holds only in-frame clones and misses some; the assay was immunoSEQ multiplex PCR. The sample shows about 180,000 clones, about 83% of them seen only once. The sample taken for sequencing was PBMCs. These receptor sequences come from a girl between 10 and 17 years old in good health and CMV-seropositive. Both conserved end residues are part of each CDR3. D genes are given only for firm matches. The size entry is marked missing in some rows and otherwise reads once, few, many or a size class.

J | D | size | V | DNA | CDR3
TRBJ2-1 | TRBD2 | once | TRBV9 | TGTGCCAGCAGCGTAGCGGGTAGCGGGGGGGCGGCTGGTGAGCAGTTCTTC | CASSVAGSGGAAGEQFF
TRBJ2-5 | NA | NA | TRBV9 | TGTGCCAGCAGCGTAGGGGGACTGCAAGAGACCCAGTACTTC | CASSVGGLQETQYF
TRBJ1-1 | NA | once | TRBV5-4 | TGTGCCAGCAGCTGGGAAGACAGAATCCTGAACACTGAAGCTTTCTTT | CASSWEDRILNTEAFF
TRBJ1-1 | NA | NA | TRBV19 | TGTGCCAGTAGCCATCGGAGCCTTGGAGGGAGCACTGAAGCTTTCTTT | CASSHRSLGGSTEAFF
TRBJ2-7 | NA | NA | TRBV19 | TGTGCCAGTACCCCCGACGTGGGGGGCGAGCAGTACTTC | CASTPDVGGEQYF
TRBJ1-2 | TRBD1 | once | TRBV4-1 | TGCGCCAGCAGCCATACTCCGGGACAGGGTTACGGCTACACCTTC | CASSHTPGQGYGYTF
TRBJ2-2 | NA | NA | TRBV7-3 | TGTGCCAGCAGTCGCGAGGGGGGGGGAACCGGGGAGCTGTTTTTT | CASSREGGGTGELFF
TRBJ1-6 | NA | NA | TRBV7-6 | TGTGCCAGCAGCTTAGAAGTTACTGAGGGTTCACCCCTCCACTTT | CASSLEVTEGSPLHF
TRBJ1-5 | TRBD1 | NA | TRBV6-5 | TGTGCCAGCAGCCCAGACAGGGGTAATCAGCCCCAGCATTTT | CASSPDRGNQPQHF
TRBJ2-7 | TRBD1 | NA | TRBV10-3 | TGTGCCATCAGTGTTACCGGGACAGCCAATTACGAGCAGTACTTC | CAISVTGTANYEQYF
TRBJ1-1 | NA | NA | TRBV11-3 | TGTGCCAGCAGCTTAGCTGTTGAAGCTTTCTTT | CASSLAVEAFF
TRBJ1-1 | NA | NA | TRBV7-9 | TGTGCCAGCAGCTTGCCCGGCGGGGGGGGCTCTATGAACACTGAAGCTTTCTTT | CASSLPGGGGSMNTEAFF
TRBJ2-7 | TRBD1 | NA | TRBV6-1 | TGTGCCAGCAGGCGGGGACAGGACTACGAGCAGTACTTC | CASRRGQDYEQYF
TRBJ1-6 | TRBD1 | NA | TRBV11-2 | TGTGCCAGCAGCTGGAATGCCGGGACAGTGTATAATTCACCCCTCCACTTT | CASSWNAGTVYNSPLHF
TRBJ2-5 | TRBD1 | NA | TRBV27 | TGTGCCAGCACCGTTTTGGACAGGGCAAACCAAGAGACCCAGTACTTC | CASTVLDRANQETQYF
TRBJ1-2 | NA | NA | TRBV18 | TGTGCCAGCTCACCGGGACAATCTAACTATGGCTACACCTTC | CASSPGQSNYGYTF
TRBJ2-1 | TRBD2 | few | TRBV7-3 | TGTGCCAGCAGCCCCCATGAGGCTAGCGGGAATGAGCAGTTCTTC | CASSPHEASGNEQFF
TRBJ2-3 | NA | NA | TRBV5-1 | TGCGCCAGCAGCTGGCCTCCAGATACGCAGTATTTT | CASSWPPDTQYF
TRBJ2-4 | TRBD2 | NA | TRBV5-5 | TGTGCCAGCAGACCGCAGGCGGGGGGGATTGAGGCCAAAAACATTCAGTACTTC | CASRPQAGGIEAKNIQYF
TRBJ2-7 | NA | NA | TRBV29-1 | TGCAGCGTTGGCGGGACAGCTGTATACGAGCAGTACTTC | CSVGGTAVYEQYF
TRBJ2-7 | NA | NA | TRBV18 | TGTGCCAGCTCACCTCCGGACTCTGCTTACTACGAGCAGTACTTC | CASSPPDSAYYEQYF
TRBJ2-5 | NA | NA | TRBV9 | TGTGCCAGCAGCGTTGGTGAGGGTCTGGGGCAAGAGACCCAGTACTTC | CASSVGEGLGQETQYF
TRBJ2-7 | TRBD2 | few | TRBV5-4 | TGTGCCAGCAGCGCGGGACTAGCGGACTACGAGCAGTACTTC | CASSAGLADYEQYF
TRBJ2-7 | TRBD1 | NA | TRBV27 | TGTGCCAGCAGCCGACAGGGTCTACCCTCCTACGAGCAGTACTTC | CASSRQGLPSYEQYF
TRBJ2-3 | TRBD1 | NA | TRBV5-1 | TGCGCCAGCAGCGATGGACAGGGTGGAACAGATACGCAGTATTTT | CASSDGQGGTDTQYF
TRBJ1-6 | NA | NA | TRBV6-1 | TGTGCCAGCAGTGAACTACACAGGGTTAATTGGTATAGCTCCTATAATTCACCCCTCCACTTT | CASSELHRVNWYSSYNSPLHF
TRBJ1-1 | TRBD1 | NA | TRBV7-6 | TGTGCCAGCAGCTTAACAGGGGGGGCTGAAGCTTTCTTT | CASSLTGGAEAFF
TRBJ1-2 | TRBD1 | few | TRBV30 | TGTGCCTGGAGTCCCGGGACAGGGTATCGGGGCTACACCTTC | CAWSPGTGYRGYTF
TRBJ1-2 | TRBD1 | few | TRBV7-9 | TGTGCCAGCAGCTTAGGGACAGGGGGCGAGGATTCCCGGGGCTACACCTTC | CASSLGTGGEDSRGYTF
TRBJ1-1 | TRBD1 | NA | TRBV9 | TGTGCCAGCAGCGTCACGGGACAGAGGGATACTGAAGCTTTCTTT | CASSVTGQRDTEAFF
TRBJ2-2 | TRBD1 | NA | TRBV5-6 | TGTGCCAGCAGGACCGGGACAGAGACGAACACCGGGGAGCTGTTTTTT | CASRTGTETNTGELFF
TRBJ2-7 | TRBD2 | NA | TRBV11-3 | TGTGCCAGCAGCTGGACTAGCGGGGCGCACGAGCAGTACTTC | CASSWTSGAHEQYF
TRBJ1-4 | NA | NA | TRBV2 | TGTGCCAGCGAAGGGGATACAGGGACGCGAGAAAAACTGTTTTTT | CASEGDTGTREKLFF
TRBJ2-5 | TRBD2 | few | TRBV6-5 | TGTGCCAGCAGTTACTCAAGCGGGGGGTACGAAGAGACCCAGTACTTC | CASSYSSGGYEETQYF
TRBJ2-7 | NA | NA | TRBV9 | TGTGCCAGCAGCCCGGGAAACTTCTACTCCTACGAGCAGTACTTC | CASSPGNFYSYEQYF
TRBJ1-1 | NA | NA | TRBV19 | TGTGCCAGTAGGCTACGGGATGTTGAAGCTTTCTTT | CASRLRDVEAFF
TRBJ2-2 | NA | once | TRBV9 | TGTGCCAGCAGCCTACGGAAATGGGGCTTCCTTCGGACCGGGGAGCTGTTTTTT | CASSLRKWGFLRTGELFF
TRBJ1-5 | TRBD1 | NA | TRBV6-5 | TGTGCCAGCAGGCCCCGGGACAGGGGAATAGAGCCCCAGCATTTT | CASRPRDRGIEPQHF
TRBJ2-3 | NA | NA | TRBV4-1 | TGCGCCAGCAGCCAAAGGGCAGGACAAAGCACAGATACGCAGTATTTT | CASSQRAGQSTDTQYF
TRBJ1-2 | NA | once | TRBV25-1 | TGTGCCAGCAGGGGGCTAGGGAATAACTATGGCTACACCTTC | CASRGLGNNYGYTF